These 27 T cell receptor beta chains originate from one sample sequenced in a study of T-cell reconstitution after alpha-beta-depleted transplantation in children. Unique molecular identifiers were built into the TCRbeta library. A single record per CDR3 protein comes from TCRdb applying MiXCR to the PCR reads. In the table there are almost 500,000 distinct CDR3 sequences, 12% of which are singletons. The source material was PBMCs from the stem cell graft donor, sampled from the stem cell graft. These receptor sequences come from a human donor who donated a stem cell graft to a child with combined immunodeficiency.

This clonotype has a handful of counts. This chain joins TRBV3-1 and TRBJ2-1, with D perhaps matching TRBD2 (6 bases). The CDR3 extends over 14 amino acids. Trimming stripped 5 bases from V and 5 bases from J, with 13 bases between. Germline V gene sequence: CDR1 LGHDT, CDR2 YNNKEL (reference sequence). This CDR3 is CASSLAGPHNEQFF. DNA of the CDR3: TGTGCCAGCAGCTTGGCGGGACCACACAATGAGCAGTTCTTC.

The chain combines TRBV6-1 with TRBJ1-4, with TRBD1 as a possible D gene (6 bases). The V gene's germline CDR1 is MNHNS and CDR2 SASEGT. V was shortened by 6 bases and J by 8 bases, with 19 bases between the two germline ends. This CDR3 comprises 15 residues. The CDR3: CASSTTGGLGEKLFF. For the CDR3, the DNA is TGTGCCAGCAGCACTACGGGGGGGCTAGGGGAAAAACTGTTTTTT.

This clonotype was observed a handful of times. The genes are TRBV7-9 and TRBJ2-7; 9 bases map to TRBD1. This CDR3 is built from 15 residues. Trimming cost V 1 base and J 5 bases; bases outside gene matches: 6. Germline lookup yields CDR1 SEHNR and CDR2 FQNEAQ (reference sequence). CDR3 coding DNA: TGTGCCAGCAGCTTAGTGGGACAGGGAGTCAACGAGCAGTACTTC. It is translated as CASSLVGQGVNEQYF.

This clonotype was seen at least ten times. The chain has TRBV7-2 and TRBJ2-5; D unclear. Per the germline V gene, CDR1 is SGHTA and CDR2 is FQGNSA. This CDR3 region has 14 residues. Trimming stripped 1 base from V and 0 bases from J, with 6 bases between. The CDR3 nucleotides read TGTGCCAGCAGCTTAGTCGTAAACCAAGAGACCCAGTACTTC. Translated: CASSLVVNQETQYF.

This clonotype was recorded a few times. Germline and junction disagree at one end, which may indicate a read error. The chain employs TRBV5-1 and TRBJ2-7; the D is unclear. This CDR3 is built from 13 residues. Germline CDR1 and CDR2: SGHRS and YFSETQ. CDR3 DNA: TGTGCCAGCAGTTTAGACGACGGCTACGAGCAGTACTTC. Its translation: CASSLDDGYEQYF.

The chain recombines TRBV7-9 with TRBJ2-1; D is possibly TRBD2 (6 bases). CDR1 and CDR2 from the germline V gene are SEHNR and FQNEAQ (reference sequence). Trimming took off 1 base at V and 6 bases at J, with 13 bases between the two ends. The CDR3 is 15 amino acids. The CDR3 sequence is CASSLEGPGGNEQFF. CDR3 coding DNA: TGTGCCAGCAGCTTAGAAGGGCCCGGGGGCAATGAGCAGTTCTTC.

This clonotype was detected a few times. The V gene is TRBV3-1, the J gene TRBJ1-5; D is undetermined. With 1 base removed from V and 9 bases from J, the gap between germline ends came to 10 bases. CDR1 and CDR2 (germline): LGHDT, YNNKEL (reference sequence). The CDR3 is 13 amino acids. CDR3: CASSQGSTRPQHF. In nucleotides, the CDR3 is TGTGCCAGCAGCCAAGGTTCGACTCGGCCCCAGCATTTT.

This chain joins TRBV13 and TRBJ2-7; 7 nucleotides line up with TRBD1. V shed 5 bases and J 2 bases; nucleotides not matched to a gene: 15. CDR1 is PRHDT, CDR2 FYEKMQ, per germline (reference sequence). The CDR3 covers 17 residues. This chain's CDR3 is CASSRLWVTGLTYEQYF. The CDR3, as DNA: TGTGCCAGCAGCCGACTCTGGGTGACAGGGCTCACCTACGAGCAGTACTTC.

This clonotype was found a few times. The chain is built from TRBV29-1 and TRBJ2-5, with 15 bases lining up with TRBD2. The CDR3 is made up of 15 amino acids. Germline CDR1 SQVTM, CDR2 ANQGSEA. With 6 bases clipped from V and 4 bases from J, the junction kept 6 bases outside the gene matches. The CDR3 bases are TGCAGCGTCCAAGGACTAGCGGGGGGGGGAGAGACCCAGTACTTC. Its translation: CSVQGLAGGGETQYF.

This clonotype was counted many times. V gene TRBV7-2 combines with J gene TRBJ1-5; the D is unclear. The CDR3 is 14 residues long. The V end was cut by 2 bases, the J end by 1 base, with 6 bases between. The V gene's germline CDR1 is SGHTA and CDR2 FQGNSA. The CDR3 region is CASSLYSSNQPQHF. As DNA, the CDR3 is TGTGCCAGCAGCTTATATTCGAGCAATCAGCCCCAGCATTTT.

This clonotype was observed many times. The genes are TRBV7-2 and TRBJ2-1; maybe TRBD2 (6 bases). This CDR3 is 11 amino acids long. V gave up 6 bases and J gave up 9 bases, with 9 bases separating them. CDR1 is SGHTA, CDR2 FQGNSA, per germline. The CDR3 DNA sequence: TGTGCCAGCAGTTATAGCGGTGAGCAGTTCTTC. Its translation: CASSYSGEQFF.

This clonotype showed up just once. This chain joins TRBV10-3 and TRBJ2-2; D is possibly TRBD1 (6 bases). In germline, CDR1 is ENHRY, CDR2 SYGVKD. The CDR3 has 17 amino acids. V dropped 6 bases and J dropped 3 bases, with 20 bases sitting between them. In DNA, the CDR3 is TGTGCCATCAGAAGGACAGCCGAAAGAAACTACACCGGGGAGCTGTTTTTT. Its translation is CAIRRTAERNYTGELFF.

This clonotype was detected a few times. The rearrangement links TRBV7-2 to TRBJ2-3, with D unresolved. CDR1 and CDR2 (germline): SGHTA, FQGNSA. This CDR3 has 15 amino acids. V was shortened by 3 bases and J by 0 bases, with 10 bases between the two germline ends. In nucleotides, the CDR3 is TGTGCCAGCAGCTTCCCCGGGTCTAGCACAGATACGCAGTATTTT. This translates into CASSFPGSSTDTQYF.

This clonotype was observed at least ten times. This sequence joins TRBV7-9 and TRBJ2-7; a weak D match, TRBD2 (6 bases). Trimming took 5 bases from V and 7 from J, leaving 15 bases between them. The CDR3 has 13 residues. Germline values: CDR1 SEHNR, CDR2 FQNEAQ (reference sequence). Here the CDR3 DNA reads TGTGCCAGCAGCGGACTTGGGGCGGGGGAGCAGTACTTC. Protein product: CASSGLGAGEQYF.

This clonotype has just a few counts. The chain uses TRBV15 and TRBJ1-5; D unresolved. Germline values: CDR1 LNHNV, CDR2 YYDKDF (reference sequence). Trimming removed 8 bases from V and 5 bases from J, with 13 bases in between. The CDR3 extends over 13 amino acids. The CDR3 DNA reads as TGTGCCACCCTTATGGCCCCATATCAGCCCCAGCATTTT. This sequence encodes CATLMAPYQPQHF.

The chain couples TRBV12-3 or TRBV12-4 to TRBJ2-7, with TRBD1 as a possible D gene (6 bases). Trimming removed 8 bases from V and 5 bases from J, with 16 bases in between. The CDR3 runs to 13 residues. CDR3 sequence: CASWTAPDHEQYF. CDR3 nucleotides: TGTGCCAGCTGGACAGCGCCCGACCACGAGCAGTACTTC.

The chain is built from TRBV5-1 and TRBJ1-3; D not certain. The germline CDR1 and CDR2 sequences are SGHRS and YFSETQ. This CDR3 has 14 amino acids. The V end was cut by 3 bases, the J end by 3 bases, with 10 bases between. For the CDR3, the DNA is TGCGCCAGCAGCTCGAGGACGGATGGAAACACCATATATTTT. Translation gives CASSSRTDGNTIYF.

This clonotype turned up a few times. This rearrangement joins TRBV10-3 to TRBJ2-1, with a weak D call TRBD1 (5 bases). In germline, CDR1 is ENHRY, CDR2 SYGVKD. V lost 2 bases to trimming and J lost 3 bases, with 5 bases between them. The CDR3 is 13 residues long. DNA of the CDR3: TGTGCCATCAGTGAGGGACACTACAATGAGCAGTTCTTC. Residues: CAISEGHYNEQFF.

This clonotype was observed a handful of times. The V and J genes are TRBV12-3 or TRBV12-4 and TRBJ1-3; no clear D gene. V was trimmed by 10 bases and J by 1 base, leaving 11 bases between them. The CDR3 covers 13 residues. The CDR3 here is CATQAVSGNTIYF. The CDR3 nucleotides are TGTGCCACCCAGGCAGTATCTGGAAACACCATATATTTT.

The chain carries TRBV28 and TRBJ2-3; TRBD2 agrees at 9 bases. Germline V CDR1 and CDR2: MDHEN, SYDVKM. The CDR3 covers 15 residues. V trimming: 5 bases; J trimming: 3 bases; junction bases outside the gene matches: 6. CDR3 sequence reads: CASSRGGARTDTQYF. The CDR3 DNA reads TGTGCCAGCAGTCGCGGGGGGGCACGGACAGATACGCAGTATTTT.

There are many counts of this clonotype. The CDR3 nucleotides read TGTGCCAGCAGTTTAGGGACAGGAATTTCCTACGAGCAGTACTTC. It is translated as CASSLGTGISYEQYF. The chain combines TRBV12-3 or TRBV12-4 with TRBJ2-7, with TRBD1 matching 7 bases. J was trimmed by 1 base and V by 1 base; bases with no gene match: 4. The CDR3 length is 15 residues.

The sample holds a few counts of this clonotype. CDR3 DNA sequence: TGTGCCAGCAGCCAAGCAGGGGCGACGGAGACCCAGTACTTC. Translated: CASSQAGATETQYF. The chain uses TRBV3-1 and TRBJ2-5; D possibly corresponds to TRBD1 (6 bases). The germline V gene encodes CDR1 LGHDT and CDR2 YNNKEL (reference sequence). Deletions cut 1 base from V and 5 bases from J, with 11 bases between. This CDR3 contains 14 residues.

The V call is TRBV7-2, the J call TRBJ2-1; TRBD2 matches 9 bases. Per the germline V gene, CDR1 is SGHTA and CDR2 is FQGNSA. CDR3 length: 13 residues. J was trimmed by 9 bases and V by 3 bases; bases with no gene match: 3. CDR3 residues: CASSFGLASEQFF. The CDR3 DNA reads TGTGCCAGCAGCTTTGGACTAGCGAGTGAGCAGTTCTTC. The full variable domain, rest sourced from reference TRBV7-2 and TRBJ2-1, is GAGVSQSPSNKVTEKGKDVELRCDPISGHTALYWYRQSLGQGLEFLIYFQGNSAPDKSGLPSDRFSAERTGGSVSTLTIQRTQQEDSAVYLCASSFGLASEQFFGPGTRLTVL.

In its sample, this clonotype was seen many times. The chain couples TRBV13 to TRBJ2-3; D might be TRBD2 (5 bases). This CDR3 region has 13 residues. The V gene lost 5 bases and the J gene lost 4 bases, with 10 bases spanning the gap. Per germline, CDR1 PRHDT and CDR2 FYEKMQ (reference sequence). CDR3 sequence reads: CASSVSGADTQYF. DNA of the CDR3: TGTGCCAGCAGCGTATCCGGGGCAGATACGCAGTATTTT.

The table lists this clonotype with many counts. CDR3 residues: CAWSVLYPETYEQYF. The DNA of the CDR3 is TGTGCCTGGAGTGTTTTGTACCCGGAGACCTACGAGCAGTACTTC. This rearrangement joins TRBV30 to TRBJ2-7; D uncertain. Per germline, CDR1 GTSNPN and CDR2 SVGIG (reference sequence). V lost 0 bases and J 2 bases, leaving 14 bases between the germline ends. The CDR3 spans 15 residues.

The CDR3 coding sequence is TGTGCCAGCAGCTTGGAGCCCGATGAGCAGTTCTTC. Protein sequence: CASSLEPDEQFF. The chain carries TRBV5-6 and TRBJ2-1; D call uncertain. V lost 0 bases to trimming and J lost 8 bases, with 6 bases between them. In germline, CDR1 is SGHDT, CDR2 YYEEEE. The CDR3 is made up of 12 amino acids.

This sequence joins TRBV15 and TRBJ1-1; unclear D gene. The V gene's germline CDR1 is LNHNV and CDR2 YYDKDF (reference sequence). The V end lost 3 bases, the J end lost 4 bases, and 12 bases lay between the germline ends. CDR3 size: 14 residues. Here the CDR3 DNA reads TGTGCCACCAGCAGGCTGGGCAGGACCACTGAAGCTTTCTTT. Translating gives CATSRLGRTTEAFF.